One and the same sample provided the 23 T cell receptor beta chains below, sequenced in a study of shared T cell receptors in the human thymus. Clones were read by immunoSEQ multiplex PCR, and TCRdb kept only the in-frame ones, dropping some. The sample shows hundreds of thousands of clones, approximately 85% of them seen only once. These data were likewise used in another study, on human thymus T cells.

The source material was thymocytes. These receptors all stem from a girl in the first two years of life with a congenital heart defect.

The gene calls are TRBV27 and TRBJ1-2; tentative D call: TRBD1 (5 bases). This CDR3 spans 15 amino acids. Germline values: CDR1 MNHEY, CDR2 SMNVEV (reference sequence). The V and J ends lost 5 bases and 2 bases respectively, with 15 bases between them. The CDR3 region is CASSLYRTDNYGYTF. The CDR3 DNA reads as TGTGCCAGCAGTCTCTACAGGACGGACAACTATGGCTACACCTTC.

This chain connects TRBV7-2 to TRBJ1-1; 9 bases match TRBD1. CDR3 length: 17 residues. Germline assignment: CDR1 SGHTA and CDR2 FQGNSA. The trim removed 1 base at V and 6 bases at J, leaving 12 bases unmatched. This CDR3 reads CASSLGGTGHKEPEAFF. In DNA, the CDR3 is TGTGCCAGCAGCTTAGGTGGGACAGGGCATAAAGAACCTGAAGCTTTCTTT.

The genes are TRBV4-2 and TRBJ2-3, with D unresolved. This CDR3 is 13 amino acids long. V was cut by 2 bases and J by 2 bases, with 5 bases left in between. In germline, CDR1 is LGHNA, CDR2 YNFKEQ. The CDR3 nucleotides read TGTGCCAGCAGCCAACCCTCCACAGATACGCAGTATTTT. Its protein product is CASSQPSTDTQYF.

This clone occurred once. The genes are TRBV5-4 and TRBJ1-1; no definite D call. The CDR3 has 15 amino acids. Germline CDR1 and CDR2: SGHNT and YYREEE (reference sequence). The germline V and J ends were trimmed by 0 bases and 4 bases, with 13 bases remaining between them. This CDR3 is CASSLAGGGSTEAFF. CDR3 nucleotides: TGTGCCAGCAGCTTGGCCGGCGGCGGATCCACTGAAGCTTTCTTT.

In DNA form, the CDR3 reads TGCGCCAGCAGCCAAGATGAAGAAAAACAGGGCGCCCCCTCTGGGGCCAACGTCCTGACTTTC. Protein sequence: CASSQDEEKQGAPSGANVLTF. J is TRBJ2-6 and V is TRBV4-3; D might be TRBD1 (6 bases). The CDR3 is 21 residues long. The V and J ends lost 0 bases and 0 bases respectively, with 21 bases between them. Germline-derived CDR1 and CDR2 are LGHNA and YSLEER.

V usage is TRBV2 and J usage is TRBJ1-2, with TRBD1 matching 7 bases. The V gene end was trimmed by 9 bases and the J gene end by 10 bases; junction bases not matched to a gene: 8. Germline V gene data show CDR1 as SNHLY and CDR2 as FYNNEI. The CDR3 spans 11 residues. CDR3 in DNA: TGTGCCAGACCCGGACAGGTGGTCTACACCTTC. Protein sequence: CARPGQVVYTF.

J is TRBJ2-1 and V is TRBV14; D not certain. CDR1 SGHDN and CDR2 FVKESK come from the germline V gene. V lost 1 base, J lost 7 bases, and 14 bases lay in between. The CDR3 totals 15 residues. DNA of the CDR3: TGTGCCAGCAGCCAAGCATACGATATCCGGAATGAGCAGTTCTTC. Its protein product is CASSQAYDIRNEQFF.

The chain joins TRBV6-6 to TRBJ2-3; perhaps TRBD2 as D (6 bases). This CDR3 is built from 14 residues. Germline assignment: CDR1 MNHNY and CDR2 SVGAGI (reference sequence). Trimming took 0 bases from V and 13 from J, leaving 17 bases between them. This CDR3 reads CASSYSGTPQTKYF. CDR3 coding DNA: TGTGCCAGCAGTTACTCGGGGACTCCTCAAACCAAGTATTTT.

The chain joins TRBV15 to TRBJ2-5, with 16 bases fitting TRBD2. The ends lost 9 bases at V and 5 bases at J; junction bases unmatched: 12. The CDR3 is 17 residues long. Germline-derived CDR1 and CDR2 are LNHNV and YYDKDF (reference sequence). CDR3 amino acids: CATARGTSGGARETQYF. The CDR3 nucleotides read TGTGCCACTGCAAGAGGGACTAGCGGGGGGGCGCGGGAGACCCAGTACTTC.

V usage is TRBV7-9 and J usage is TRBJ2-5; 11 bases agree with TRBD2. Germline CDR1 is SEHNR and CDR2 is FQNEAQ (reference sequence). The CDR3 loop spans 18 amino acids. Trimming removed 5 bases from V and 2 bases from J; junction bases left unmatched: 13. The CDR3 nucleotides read TGTGCCAGCAGCCGGGAGTTCGGGCTAGCGGGGGGACAAGAGACCCAGTACTTC. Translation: CASSREFGLAGGQETQYF.

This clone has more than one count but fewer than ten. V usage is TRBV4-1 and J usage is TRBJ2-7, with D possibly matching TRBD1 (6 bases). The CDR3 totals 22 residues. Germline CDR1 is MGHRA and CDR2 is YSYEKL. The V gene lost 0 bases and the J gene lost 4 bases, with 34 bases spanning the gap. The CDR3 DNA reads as TGCGCCAGCAGCCAAGATCTCCGACAGGCCGTCGCACCACACTCCTACCCGTACGAGCAGTACTTC. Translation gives CASSQDLRQAVAPHSYPYEQYF.

The CDR3: CASSYSAGEGYTEAFF. Written as DNA, the CDR3 is TGTGCCAGCAGTTACTCGGCAGGGGAGGGGTACACTGAAGCTTTCTTT. This chain joins TRBV6-5 and TRBJ1-1; D might be TRBD1 (6 bases). The V and J ends lost 0 bases and 3 bases respectively, with 14 bases between them. This CDR3 spans 16 amino acids. CDR1 is MNHEY and CDR2 is SVGAGI in the germline V gene.

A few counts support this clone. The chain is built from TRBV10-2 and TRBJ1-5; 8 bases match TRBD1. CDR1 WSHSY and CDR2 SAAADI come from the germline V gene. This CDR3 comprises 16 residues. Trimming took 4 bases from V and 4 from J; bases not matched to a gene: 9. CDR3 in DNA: TGCGCCAGCAGTGGACAGGGGAGCTCGCCGAATCAGCCCCAGCATTTT. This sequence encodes CASSGQGSSPNQPQHF.

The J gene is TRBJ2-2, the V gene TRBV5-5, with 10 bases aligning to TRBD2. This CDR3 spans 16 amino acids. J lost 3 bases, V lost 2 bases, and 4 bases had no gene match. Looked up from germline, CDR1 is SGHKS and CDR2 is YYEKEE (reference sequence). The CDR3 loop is CASSFLAGEYTGELFF. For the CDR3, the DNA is TGTGCCAGCAGCTTCCTAGCGGGGGAATACACCGGGGAGCTGTTTTTT.

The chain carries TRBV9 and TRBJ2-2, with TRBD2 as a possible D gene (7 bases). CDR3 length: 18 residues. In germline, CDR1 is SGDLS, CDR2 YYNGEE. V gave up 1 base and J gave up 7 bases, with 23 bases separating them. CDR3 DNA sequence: TGTGCCAGCAGCGTACTCGGAGGGACACGGCGGGGGTTCGGGGAGCTGTTTTTT. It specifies CASSVLGGTRRGFGELFF.

The CDR3: CASSLNTYKNSPLHF. CDR3 sequence (DNA): TGTGCCAGCAGTTTAAACACGTACAAAAATTCACCCCTCCACTTT. V usage is TRBV27 and J usage is TRBJ1-6; D gene ambiguous. Germline CDR1 is MNHEY and CDR2 is SMNVEV (reference sequence). Deletions cut 2 bases from V and 7 bases from J, with 12 bases between. This CDR3 has 15 amino acids.

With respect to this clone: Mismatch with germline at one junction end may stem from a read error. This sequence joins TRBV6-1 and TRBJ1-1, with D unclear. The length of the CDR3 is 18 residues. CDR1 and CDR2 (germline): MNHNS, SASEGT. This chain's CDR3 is CASSEALLTLLLNPEAFF. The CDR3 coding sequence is TGTGCCAGCAGTGAAGCGCTTCTAACTCTATTATTGAACCCTGAAGCTTTCTTT.

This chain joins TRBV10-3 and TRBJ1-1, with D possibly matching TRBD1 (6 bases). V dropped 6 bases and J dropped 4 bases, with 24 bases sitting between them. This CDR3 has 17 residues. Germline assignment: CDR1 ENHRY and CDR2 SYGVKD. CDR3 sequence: CAISYASYRAPLTEAFF. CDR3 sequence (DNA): TGTGCCATCAGCTATGCCTCCTACAGGGCTCCCCTCACTGAAGCTTTCTTT.

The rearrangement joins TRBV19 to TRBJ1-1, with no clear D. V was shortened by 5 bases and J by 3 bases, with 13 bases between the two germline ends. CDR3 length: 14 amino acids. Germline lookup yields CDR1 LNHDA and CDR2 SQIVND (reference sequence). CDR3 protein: CASSREQFDTEAFF. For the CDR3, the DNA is TGTGCCAGTAGTCGAGAACAGTTCGACACTGAAGCTTTCTTT.

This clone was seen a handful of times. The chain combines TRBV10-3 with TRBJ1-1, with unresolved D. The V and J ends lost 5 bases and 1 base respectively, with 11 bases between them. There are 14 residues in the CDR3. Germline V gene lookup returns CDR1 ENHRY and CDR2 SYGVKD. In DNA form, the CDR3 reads TGTGCCATCAGTTTGCGGCAGAGGAACACTGAAGCTTTCTTT. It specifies CAISLRQRNTEAFF.

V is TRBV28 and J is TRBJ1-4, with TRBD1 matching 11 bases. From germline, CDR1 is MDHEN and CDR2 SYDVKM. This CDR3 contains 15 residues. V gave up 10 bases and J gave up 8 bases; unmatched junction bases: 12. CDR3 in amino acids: CATSRPGQGDEKLFF. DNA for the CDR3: TGTGCCACATCTCGACCGGGACAGGGGGACGAAAAACTGTTTTTT.

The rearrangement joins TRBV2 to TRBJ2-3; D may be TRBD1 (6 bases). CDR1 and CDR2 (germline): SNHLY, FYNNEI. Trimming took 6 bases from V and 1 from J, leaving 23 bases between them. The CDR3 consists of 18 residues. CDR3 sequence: CASSGRDTQGRGTDTQYF. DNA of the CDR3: TGTGCCAGCAGCGGACGTGACACACAGGGTAGGGGCACAGATACGCAGTATTTT.

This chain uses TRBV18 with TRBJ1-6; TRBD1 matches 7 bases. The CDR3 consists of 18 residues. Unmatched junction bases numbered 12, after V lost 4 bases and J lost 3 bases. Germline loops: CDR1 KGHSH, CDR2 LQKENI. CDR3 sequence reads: CASSRTPGTADYNSPLHF. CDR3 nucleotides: TGTGCCAGCTCACGTACCCCCGGGACAGCCGACTATAATTCACCCCTCCACTTT.